These 21 T cell receptor beta chains share one sample of origin, sequenced in a study of T cell changes during pregnancy in multiple sclerosis. Some clones are missing from TCRdb's copy, which holds only in-frame ones; the method was immunoSEQ multiplex PCR. The sample records tens of thousands of clones, just over 90% being singletons. Sequencing used peripheral blood, obtained in the second trimester of pregnancy. Receptor source: a female donor with multiple sclerosis, enrolled in a pregnancy study.

The gene calls are TRBV9 and TRBJ1-1; 9 bases align to TRBD1. Germline CDR1 reads SGDLS; CDR2 reads YYNGEE. The CDR3 is 16 amino acids. J lost 5 bases, V lost 1 base, and 9 bases had no gene match. The CDR3 region is CASSVTTGGLETEAFF. The CDR3 DNA reads TGTGCCAGCAGCGTAACAACAGGGGGCTTGGAGACTGAAGCTTTCTTT.

V and J are TRBV19 and TRBJ1-2; 9 bases are shared with TRBD1. Per germline, CDR1 LNHDA and CDR2 SQIVND (reference sequence). V gave up 11 bases and J gave up 3 bases; unmatched junction bases: 16. This CDR3 spans 16 amino acids. The CDR3 here is CASNNPGTGRYYGYTF. CDR3 DNA sequence: TGTGCCTCTAATAACCCCGGGACAGGGCGTTACTATGGCTACACCTTC.

The V and J genes are TRBV6-5 and TRBJ1-2, with D unclear. V was shortened by 8 bases and J by 4 bases, with 17 bases between the two germline ends. This CDR3 comprises 14 residues. Germline V gives CDR1 MNHEY, CDR2 SVGAGI. CDR3 protein: CASARSAFAYGYTF. CDR3 coding DNA: TGTGCCAGCGCTAGGTCGGCGTTTGCCTATGGCTACACCTTC.

This rearrangement joins TRBV19 to TRBJ1-6; 10 nucleotides align to TRBD1. V gave up 5 bases and J gave up 8 bases; unmatched junction bases: 9. CDR3 length equals 16 residues. Germline V gene lookup returns CDR1 LNHDA and CDR2 SQIVND (reference sequence). The CDR3 nucleotides read TGTGCCAGTAGTCCTATGGACAGGGGGGGATATTCACCCCTCCACTTT. It codes for CASSPMDRGGYSPLHF.

This sequence joins TRBV5-1 and TRBJ2-5; 7 nucleotides agree with TRBD1. The CDR3 runs to 15 residues. Unmatched junction bases numbered 9, after V lost 4 bases and J lost 3 bases. Germline V gene data show CDR1 as SGHRS and CDR2 as YFSETQ. CDR3 DNA sequence: TGCGCCAGCAGCCAATTAAGGGACAGAGAAGAGACCCAGTACTTC. Translation gives CASSQLRDREETQYF. The full variable domain, with the rest looked up from reference TRBV5-1 and TRBJ2-5, is KAGVTQTPRYLIKTRGQQVTLSCSPISGHRSVSWYQQTPGQGLQFLFEYFSETQRNKGNFPGRFSGRQFSNSRSEMNVSTLELGDSALYLCASSQLRDREETQYFGPGTRLLVL.

V gene TRBV11-2 combines with J gene TRBJ1-5; D is unresolved. Germline-derived CDR1 and CDR2 are SGHAT and FQNNGV. This CDR3 is 14 amino acids long. V lost 1 base, J lost 4 bases, and 8 bases lay in between. This CDR3 reads CASSLGGGNQPQHF. The CDR3 DNA reads TGTGCCAGCAGCTTAGGCGGTGGAAATCAGCCCCAGCATTTT. Combining the CDR3 with reference TRBV11-2 and TRBJ1-5 gives the whole variable domain EAGVAQSPRYKIIEKRQSVAFWCNPISGHATLYWYQQILGQGPKLLIQFQNNGVVDDSQLPKDRFSAERLKGVDSTLKIQPAKLEDSAVYLCASSLGGGNQPQHFGDGTRLSIL.

The V gene is TRBV6-5, the J gene TRBJ1-1; D might be TRBD1 (5 bases). The CDR3 extends over 15 amino acids. Germline loops: CDR1 MNHEY, CDR2 SVGAGI. V was pared by 6 bases and J by 5 bases, with 19 bases between. The CDR3 bases are TGTGCCAGCAGCTCGATAACGAGGGGAGGGACTGAAGCTTTCTTT. This encodes CASSSITRGGTEAFF.

This clone appeared a single time. The gene calls are TRBV7-3 and TRBJ1-1, with a tentative D call TRBD1 (5 bases). This CDR3 region has 13 residues. From germline, CDR1 is SGHTA and CDR2 FQGTGA. The V and J ends lost 2 bases and 4 bases respectively, with 8 bases between them. CDR3 nucleotides: TGTGCCAGCAGCTTACGGAGGGGCACTGAAGCTTTCTTT. It specifies CASSLRRGTEAFF.

The CDR3 DNA reads TGCAGTGCTAGTTCGGTTACTGAAGCTTTCTTT. This sequence encodes CSASSVTEAFF. This chain uses TRBV20-1 with TRBJ1-1; D not resolved. Germline loops: CDR1 DFQATT, CDR2 SNEGSKA (reference sequence). Trimming shortened V by 3 bases and J by 5 bases, and 7 bases separated the two germline ends. This CDR3 is 11 amino acids long.

The J gene is TRBJ2-7, the V gene TRBV6-1, with TRBD1 identical over 9 bases. With V trimmed by 7 bases and J by 2 bases, 3 bases remained unmatched. The CDR3 totals 13 residues. Germline V gives CDR1 MNHNS, CDR2 SASEGT. The CDR3 nucleotides read TGTGCCAGCACCGGGACAGGGACCTACGAGCAGTACTTC. It encodes CASTGTGTYEQYF.

This chain connects TRBV5-4 to TRBJ2-2; D is unclear. Trimming removed 0 bases from V and 1 base from J, with 7 bases in between. Germline CDR1 and CDR2: SGHNT and YYREEE (reference sequence). This CDR3 contains 15 residues. DNA for the CDR3: TGTGCCAGCAGCTTGGGAGGCCTGAACACCGGGGAGCTGTTTTTT. Protein: CASSLGGLNTGELFF.

The rearrangement uses TRBV5-1 and TRBJ2-5; D is possibly TRBD2 (5 bases). The V end was cut by 0 bases, the J end by 4 bases, with 7 bases between. The CDR3 is made up of 13 amino acids. From germline, CDR1 is SGHRS and CDR2 YFSETQ. Here the CDR3 reads CASSLGGIETQYF. The CDR3 DNA follows: TGCGCCAGCAGCTTGGGAGGGATAGAGACCCAGTACTTC.

The genes are TRBV5-6 and TRBJ2-7; D is perhaps TRBD1 (6 bases). Germline CDR1 reads SGHDT; CDR2 reads YYEEEE. Between the trimmed V and J ends, which lost 0 bases and 3 bases, there was a span of 16 bases. The CDR3 runs to 16 residues. The CDR3 bases are TGTGCCAGCAGCTTGGCCATATTGGACAGAGACTACGAGCAGTACTTC. Its protein is CASSLAILDRDYEQYF.

This chain joins TRBV29-1 and TRBJ2-7, with 10 bases fitting TRBD2. The CDR3 consists of 15 residues. V gave up 4 bases and J gave up 1 base; unmatched junction bases: 7. Germline V gene data show CDR1 as SQVTM and CDR2 as ANQGSEA. The CDR3 loop reads CSVVLAGAISYEQYF. The CDR3 nucleotides read TGCAGCGTTGTCCTAGCGGGAGCGATATCCTACGAGCAGTACTTC.

J is TRBJ1-1 and V is TRBV25-1; TRBD1 is a possible D gene (5 bases). CDR1 and CDR2 (germline): MGHDK, SYGVNS. This CDR3 contains 14 residues. With 0 bases removed from V and 5 bases from J, the gap between germline ends came to 10 bases. The CDR3 coding sequence is TGTGCCAGCAGTGAATATATTCCAGGGACTGAAGCTTTCTTT. Its protein is CASSEYIPGTEAFF.

The rearrangement links TRBV15 to TRBJ1-1, with 7 bases that match TRBD1. The CDR3 sequence is 13 residues long. The trim removed 4 bases at V and 5 bases at J, leaving 4 bases unmatched. CDR1 LNHNV and CDR2 YYDKDF come from the germline V gene (reference sequence). CDR3 nucleotides: TGTGCCACCAGCAATCACAGGGGAACTGAAGCTTTCTTT. Translating gives CATSNHRGTEAFF.

The V and J genes are TRBV6-1 and TRBJ2-7, with a tentative D call TRBD2 (5 bases). The CDR3 loop spans 16 amino acids. V was trimmed by 0 bases and J by 0 bases, leaving 12 bases between them. Germline V gene lookup returns CDR1 MNHNS and CDR2 SASEGT. This chain's CDR3 is CASSEAQEGSSYEQYF. DNA for the CDR3: TGTGCCAGCAGTGAAGCGCAAGAGGGAAGCTCCTACGAGCAGTACTTC.

The CDR3 loop reads CASSGGDRKDDGYTF. The CDR3, as DNA: TGTGCCAGCAGTGGAGGGGACAGGAAAGATGATGGCTACACCTTC. The J gene is TRBJ1-2, the V gene TRBV6-1; 8 nucleotides agree with TRBD1. Unmatched junction bases numbered 10, after V lost 4 bases and J lost 6 bases. Germline V gene data show CDR1 as MNHNS and CDR2 as SASEGT. The CDR3 covers 15 residues.

The V gene is TRBV2, the J gene TRBJ1-3; the D gene is possibly TRBD1 (5 bases). Deletions cut 10 bases from V and 0 bases from J, with 13 bases between. Germline V CDR1 and CDR2: SNHLY, FYNNEI. This CDR3 region has 14 residues. As DNA, the CDR3 is TGTGCCATCTTGACGACAGACTCTGGAAACACCATATATTTT. It yields the protein CAILTTDSGNTIYF.

The J gene is TRBJ2-2, the V gene TRBV5-4; 7 positions agree with TRBD1. The junction had 4 bases not matched to a gene; V was cut back by 0 bases and J by 2 bases. Germline lookup yields CDR1 SGHNT and CDR2 YYREEE (reference sequence). This CDR3 is 16 amino acids long. CDR3: CASSLVGTANTGELFF. CDR3 coding DNA: TGTGCCAGCAGCTTGGTGGGGACAGCAAACACCGGGGAGCTGTTTTTT.

This clone was counted a single time. At one boundary the junction diverges from the germline segment, which might be a read error. This chain uses TRBV7-7 with TRBJ2-1, with D possibly TRBD2 on 5 matching bases. The CDR3 loop spans 14 amino acids. In germline, CDR1 is SSHAT, CDR2 FNYEAQ (reference sequence). The CDR3 nucleotides read TGTGCTAGCAGCTTAGATCCCACTAGTTCCGAGCAGTTCTTC. This translates into CASSLDPTSSEQFF.